This T cell receptor (beta chain) was profiled in a study of blood T cell repertoires in COVID-19 (dated by TCRdb to 2018 to 2021). Describing the broader study: Collaborator samples came from the United States, Italy and Spain and covered acute and convalescent phases of COVID-19. The prospective study material was composed of cDNA or gDNA derived from T cells, B-cell-depleted T cells, or PBMCs. The dataset comprised deeply sampled blood TCRbeta repertoires from subjects exposed to, actively infected with, or recovered from COVID-19. The repertoires were made available in a free public database intended to serve as a resource for research on the immune response to SARS-CoV-2. Samples came from the ongoing ImmuneRACE study (first 160 participants) plus 1,254 subjects from 6 global collaborators. Nearly every sample came with metadata listing a de-identified subject ID, COVID-19 status, age in years and sex. Where available, HLA class I and class II types were taken from metadata supplied by the sample provider and were not determined by assay-based typing.

The immunoSEQ Assay, a bias-controlled multiplex PCR, was used to amplify TCRbeta CDR3 regions from genomic DNA. The published analysis was carried out like this. The number of nucleated cells in each sample was estimated from the amplification of reference gene primers within the assay. To quantify the absolute abundance of each unique TCRbeta CDR3 rearrangement, sequence reads were collapsed and filtered. For each sample, productive Simpson clonality was calculated as the square root of Simpson's diversity index across productive rearrangements. TCRdb limited this immuneACCESS table to in-frame rearrangements with V and J called. A share of clones is missing; checked studies link under half to unresolved V genes, and the rest is unexplained. V, J and clone size derive from that table, while D and trimming were established from the DNA sequence. The sample table holds roughly 40,000 clones, of which about 78% were seen once. Jointly, the top ten make up roughly 7.9% of the sample.

Broader findings and caveats from the paper: The quantity of clinical and demographic metadata differed by source and by participant and was supplied without curation.

Each collaborating institution followed its own protocols to collect whole blood in K2EDTA tubes. Collaborator samples were shipped for TCRbeta analysis as frozen whole blood, isolated PBMCs, or DNA extracted from either sample type. V sheds 1 base and J sheds 1 base, leaving 14 bases between their ends. The germline V gene gives CDR1 as SGHRS and CDR2 as YFSETQ. The CDR3 numbers 16 residues from cysteine through phenylalanine. Solely the CDR3 DNA is kept, with 48 bases framed from the first base. As to this clone: The target of this receptor is not known. Base quality data are lacking; no much larger clone is found one base away.

This chain joins TRBV5-1 to TRBJ1-1, with TRBD1 perhaps the D gene, on 5 matching bases. The clonotype comes from a man in his 70s with active or convalescent COVID-19. What was sequenced was peripheral blood. The nucleotides are TGCGCCAGCAGCTTGCGTGGGGGGGTCAGGAACACTGAAGCTTTCTTT. Its protein is CASSLRGGVRNTEAFF.